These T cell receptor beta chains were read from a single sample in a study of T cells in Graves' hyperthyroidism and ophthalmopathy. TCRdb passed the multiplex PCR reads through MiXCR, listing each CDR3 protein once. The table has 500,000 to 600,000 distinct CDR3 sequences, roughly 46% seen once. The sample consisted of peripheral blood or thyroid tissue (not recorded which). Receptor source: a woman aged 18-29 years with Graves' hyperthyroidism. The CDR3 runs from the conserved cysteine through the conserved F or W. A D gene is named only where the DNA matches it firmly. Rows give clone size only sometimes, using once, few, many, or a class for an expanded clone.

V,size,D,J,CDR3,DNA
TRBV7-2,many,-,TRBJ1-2,CASSQSKFSTGYTF,TGCGCCAGCAGCCAATCCAAGTTTTCCACTGGCTACACCTTC
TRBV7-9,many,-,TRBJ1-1,CASSLLGMGTEAFF,TGTGCCAGCAGCTTATTAGGGATGGGCACTGAAGCTTTCTTT
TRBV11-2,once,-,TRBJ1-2,CASSSAGQTKGTDGYTF,TGTGCCAGCAGCAGCGCGGGGCAGACCAAGGGAACGGACGGCTACACCTTC
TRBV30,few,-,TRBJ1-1,CAWSPREGVTEAFF,TGTGCCTGGAGCCCGCGCGAGGGAGTAACTGAAGCTTTCTTT
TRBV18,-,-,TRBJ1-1,CASSPRTGGRRDTEAFF,TGTGCCAGCTCACCACGCACCGGGGGGCGTCGTGACACTGAAGCTTTCTTT
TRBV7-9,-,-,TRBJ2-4,CASSLGTVRDNYLAKNIQYF,TGTGCCAGCAGCTTAGGTACTGTCCGGGACAATTACCTAGCCAAAAACATTCAGTACTTC
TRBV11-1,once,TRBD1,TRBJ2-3,CASSPVGDRGISTDTQYF,TGTGCCAGCAGCCCGGTAGGGGACAGGGGAATAAGCACAGATACGCAGTATTTT
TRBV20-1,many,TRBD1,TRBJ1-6,CSAREGTGYNSPLHF,TGCAGTGCTAGAGAGGGGACAGGGTATAATTCACCCCTCCACTTT
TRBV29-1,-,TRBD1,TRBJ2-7,CSARQGAFHEQYF,TGCAGCGCTAGACAGGGGGCGTTCCACGAGCAGTACTTC
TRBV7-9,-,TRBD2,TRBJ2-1,CASSPKAGRPSSYNEQFF,TGTGCCAGCAGCCCAAAAGCGGGACGCCCCAGCTCCTACAATGAGCAGTTCTTC
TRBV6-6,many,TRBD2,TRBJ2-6,CASKAGVTSGANVLTF,TGTGCCAGCAAGGCGGGGGTCACCTCTGGGGCCAACGTCCTGACTTTC
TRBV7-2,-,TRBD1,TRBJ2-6,CASSLAVGTDYSGANVLTF,TGTGCCAGCAGCTTAGCAGTCGGGACAGACTACTCTGGGGCCAACGTCCTGACTTTC
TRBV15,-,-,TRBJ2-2,CAPARTGELFF,TGTGCCCCCGCGAGGACCGGGGAGCTGTTTTTT
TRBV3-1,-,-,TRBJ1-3,CASSYGSNTIYF,TGTGCCAGCAGCTACGGGTCAAACACCATATATTTT
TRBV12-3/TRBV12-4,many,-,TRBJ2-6,CASSLARRIFSGANVLTF,TGTGCCAGCAGTTTAGCGCGAAGGATCTTCTCTGGGGCCAACGTCCTGACTTTC
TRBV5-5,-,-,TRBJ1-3,CASSSEAGTGNTIYF,TGTGCCAGCAGCTCGGAGGCAGGGACTGGAAACACCATATATTTT
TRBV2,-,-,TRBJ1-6,CASSSPTGLAGRLHF,TGTGCCAGCAGTTCCCCCACAGGACTAGCGGGGCGCCTCCACTTT
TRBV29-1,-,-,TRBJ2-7,CSVRQFYEQYF,TGCAGCGTTAGACAGTTTTACGAGCAGTACTTC